The sample holds a few counts of the clone carrying this TCR beta chain. Germline trimming cut 7 bases from V and 2 bases from J; bases unmatched to any gene: 11. Looked up from germline, CDR1 is SQVTM and CDR2 is ANQGSEA. The CDR3 sequence is 15 residues long. This entry comes from a study of cytomegalovirus exposure and HLA in healthy donors. The PCR contained 60 Vbeta and 13 Jbeta primers. Clones were read by immunoSEQ multiplex PCR, and TCRdb kept only the in-frame ones, dropping some. The data hold 40,000 to 55,000 clones, with over 70% observed a single time. The chain couples TRBV29-1 to TRBJ2-5; 9 nucleotides agree with TRBD1. The sequence came from a young man in good health and CMV-seronegative. The sequenced sample was PBMCs. The CDR3 loop reads CSARGAGTGQETQYF. The CDR3, as DNA: TGCAGCGCTAGAGGGGCTGGGACAGGGCAAGAGACCCAGTACTTC. The full variable domain, completed using reference TRBV29-1 and TRBJ2-5, is SAVISQKPSRDICQRGTSLTIQCQVDSQVTMMFWYRQQPGQSLTLIATANQGSEATYESGFVIDKFPISRPNLTFSTLTVSNMSPEDSSIYLCSARGAGTGQETQYFGPGTRLLVL.